These 27 T cell receptor beta chains share one sample of origin, sequenced in a study of read filtering for tumor transcriptome and immune sequencing. Molecular barcoded adaptors covering alpha/delta and beta/gamma chains were used on around 400 ng RNA. TCRdb redid the calling of the reads with MiXCR, one entry per CDR3 protein. The sample contains 50,000 or so distinct CDR3 sequences, about 12% of which appear only once. Sequenced sample: a population of CD138-negative cells sorted from bone marrow. These receptors were collected from a donor over 35 with multiple myeloma.

This clonotype was picked up a small number of times. Without the conserved terminal phenylalanine or tryptophan, this CDR3 likely stems from a read error. Because the CDR3's place on the DNA is in doubt, the DNA is left out and the CDR3 is given as listed by TCRdb. The rearrangement links TRBV7-2 to TRBJ2-1; the table's D call, TRBD2, was not checked against the DNA. Germline assignment: CDR1 SGHTA and CDR2 FQGNSA. The CDR3 has 14 residues if both end residues are counted. The CDR3 sequence is CASSMGLGYNERFS.

This clonotype was detected many times. This chain connects TRBV30 to TRBJ2-4; no clear D gene. V was shortened by 4 bases and J by 9 bases, with 10 bases between the two germline ends. From germline, CDR1 is GTSNPN and CDR2 SVGIG (reference sequence). This CDR3 comprises 11 residues. CDR3 DNA: TGTGCCTGGACACAGCTGGGCATTCAGTACTTC. It specifies CAWTQLGIQYF. Full variable domain (missing parts from reference TRBV30 and TRBJ2-4): SQTIHQWPATLVQPVGSPLSLECTVEGTSNPNLYWYRQAAGRGLQLLFYSVGIGQISSEVPQNLSASRPQDRQFILSSKKLLLSDSGFYLCAWTQLGIQYFGAGTRLSVL.

In its sample, this clonotype was seen many times. One end of the junction fails to match germline, which may point to a read error. The chain carries TRBV5-5 and TRBJ2-1; 11 positions agree with TRBD2. The CDR3 sequence is 18 residues long. The germline gives CDR1 SGHKS, CDR2 YYEKEE (reference sequence). Here the CDR3 reads CASGLGRVAGGPYNEQFF. As DNA, the CDR3 is TGTGCCAGCGGCTTAGGTAGAGTAGCGGGAGGGCCGTACAATGAGCAGTTCTTC.

At least ten counts were recorded for this clonotype. This sequence joins TRBV12-3 or TRBV12-4 and TRBJ2-1, with a possible D match to TRBD1 (5 bases). Trimming took 4 bases from V and 4 from J, leaving 11 bases between them. This CDR3 has 14 residues. The CDR3 bases are TGTGCCAGCAGTTCGTGGGGCGGTTACAATGAGCAGTTCTTC. Amino acid sequence: CASSSWGGYNEQFF.

The sample holds many counts of this clonotype. This chain links TRBV7-2 with TRBJ2-5, with 7 bases matching TRBD2. This CDR3 contains 13 residues. The V segment lost 4 bases and the J segment 2 bases; nucleotides outside the gene matches: 1. CDR1 SGHTA and CDR2 FQGNSA come from the germline V gene. CDR3 residues: CASSWTRQETQYF. The CDR3 bases are TGTGCCAGCAGCTGGACTAGACAAGAGACCCAGTACTTC.

The chain employs TRBV5-1 and TRBJ2-1, with D possibly matching TRBD1 (8 bases). Germline V lookup: CDR1 SGHRS, CDR2 YFSETQ. This CDR3 comprises 15 residues. Trimming removed 6 bases at V and 4 bases at J, with 17 bases between. CDR3 protein: CASTLTGGVYNEQFF. The CDR3, as DNA: TGCGCCAGCACCCTTACAGGGGGGGTTTACAATGAGCAGTTCTTC.

This clonotype has ten or more counts. This chain uses TRBV6-2 or TRBV6-3 with TRBJ2-7; 7 bases are a match to TRBD2. Germline-derived CDR1 and CDR2 are MNHEY and SVGEGT. The CDR3 runs 14 residues. The V and J ends lost 2 bases and 2 bases, in that order; junction bases with no gene match: 3. The CDR3 here is CASSYASGAYEQYF. The CDR3 region has the DNA TGTGCCAGCAGTTACGCGAGCGGGGCCTACGAGCAGTACTTC.

This clonotype occurred many times. The gene calls are TRBV20-1 and TRBJ2-7, with D possibly being TRBD2 (6 bases). V was shortened by 3 bases and J by 2 bases, with 14 bases between the two germline ends. The CDR3 extends over 14 amino acids. Germline V gene sequence: CDR1 DFQATT, CDR2 SNEGSKA (reference sequence). DNA for the CDR3: TGCAGTGCTAGCCGAGTCCTAGCGACCTACGAGCAGTACTTC. As protein: CSASRVLATYEQYF.

Note on this clonotype: An end of the junction does not agree with germline; a read error may underlie this. The chain has TRBV5-1 and TRBJ1-1; D call uncertain. Per the germline V gene, CDR1 is SGHRS and CDR2 is YFSETQ. CDR3 size: 15 residues. The CDR3 loop reads CASSLAGRPNTEASF. CDR3 coding DNA: TGCGCCAGCAGCTTGGCCGGACGCCCGAACACCGAAGCTTCCTTT.

This clonotype was detected ten times or more. The J gene is TRBJ1-6, the V gene TRBV12-3 or TRBV12-4; D is uncertain. Trimming stripped 1 base from V and 0 bases from J, with 10 bases between. The CDR3 consists of 17 residues. The CDR3 DNA reads as TGTGCCAGCAGTTTAGACAGTAGGAGCTCCTATAATTCACCCCTCCACTTT. It encodes CASSLDSRSSYNSPLHF.

This clonotype was detected many times. V is TRBV19 and J is TRBJ2-2; 8 bases fit TRBD1. From germline, CDR1 is LNHDA and CDR2 SQIVND (reference sequence). The CDR3 consists of 16 residues. J lost 7 bases, V lost 0 bases, and 7 bases had no gene match. The DNA of the CDR3 is TGTGCCAGTAGTATAGACACAGGGGGGAAGGTCGGGGAGCTGTTTTTT. It encodes CASSIDTGGKVGELFF.

This clonotype was recorded at least ten times. CDR3 nucleotide sequence: TGTGCCAGCAGTGAACGGGGGACAGGGTTCACCGGGGAGCTGTTTTTT. Translated: CASSERGTGFTGELFF. V is TRBV2 and J is TRBJ2-2; 9 bases match TRBD1. Germline V CDR1 and CDR2: SNHLY, FYNNEI. Germline trimming cut 2 bases from V and 4 bases from J; bases unmatched to any gene: 5. The CDR3 has 16 residues.

In its sample, this clonotype was seen once. This sequence may be a read error, since a much larger clone differs from it by one base. The rearrangement joins TRBV7-2 to TRBJ1-4; the D is unclear. Per germline, CDR1 SGHTA and CDR2 FQGNSA. The CDR3 has 14 amino acids. V lost 5 bases and J lost 6, with 13 bases in between. The CDR3 sequence is CASSQDADDEKLFF. CDR3 nucleotides: TGTGCCAGCAGCCAAGATGCCGATGATGAAAAACTGTTTTTT.

This clonotype was seen ten or more times. The chain carries TRBV2 and TRBJ1-1, with 10 nucleotides matching TRBD1. From germline, CDR1 is SNHLY and CDR2 FYNNEI. V trimming: 7 bases; J trimming: 0 bases; junction bases outside the gene matches: 8. The CDR3 has 16 amino acids. CDR3 in amino acids: CASKWGTGAMNTEAFF. CDR3 sequence (DNA): TGTGCCAGCAAATGGGGGACAGGGGCAATGAACACTGAAGCTTTCTTT.

Concerning this clonotype: A read error is possible here, since a much larger clone lies one base away. The V gene is TRBV2, the J gene TRBJ2-1, with no clear D. Germline values: CDR1 SNHLY, CDR2 FYNNEI. The CDR3 extends over 14 amino acids. CDR3 region: CASKEDGSYKEQFF. In nucleotides, the CDR3 is TGTGCCAGCAAAGAAGACGGCTCCTACAAGGAGCAGTTCTTC. Combining the CDR3 with reference TRBV2 and TRBJ2-1 gives the whole variable domain EPEVTQTPSHQVTQMGQEVILRCVPISNHLYFYWYRQILGQKVEFLVSFYNNEISEKSEIFDDQFSVERPDGSNFTLKIRSTKLEDSAMYFCASKEDGSYKEQFFGPGTRLTVL.

This clonotype appeared many times. The chain carries TRBV12-3 or TRBV12-4 and TRBJ2-7; D uncertain. Trimming removed 3 bases from V and 6 bases from J, with 6 bases in between. CDR3 length equals 11 residues. CDR3 bases: TGTGCCAGCAGTTTTTATTCCGAGCAGTACTTC. It codes for CASSFYSEQYF.

This clonotype was seen at least ten times. V and J are TRBV5-1 and TRBJ2-7; D is unclear. The CDR3 is 14 amino acids. Looked up from germline, CDR1 is SGHRS and CDR2 is YFSETQ. Trimming cost V 4 bases and J 3 bases, with 14 bases left between them. The CDR3 coding sequence is TGCGCCAGCAGCCCGGACGAAGGACGCTACGAGCAGTACTTC. Its protein is CASSPDEGRYEQYF. Based on the CDR3 plus reference TRBV5-1 and TRBJ2-7, the full variable domain is KAGVTQTPRYLIKTRGQQVTLSCSPISGHRSVSWYQQTPGQGLQFLFEYFSETQRNKGNFPGRFSGRQFSNSRSEMNVSTLELGDSALYLCASSPDEGRYEQYFGPGTRLTVT.

This clonotype was observed many times. The chain combines TRBV19 with TRBJ1-4; a possible D gene is TRBD1 (5 bases). V lost 8 bases and J 7 bases, leaving 26 bases between the germline ends. The CDR3 is 17 amino acids. Germline V gives CDR1 LNHDA, CDR2 SQIVND (reference sequence). Here the CDR3 DNA reads TGTGCCAGTTCCCGTGGGGGAGGACGTATTTTCGGTGAAAAACTGTTTTTT. It yields the protein CASSRGGGRIFGEKLFF.

This clonotype occurred many times. The rearrangement uses TRBV5-4 and TRBJ2-7; 9 nucleotides align to TRBD2. The CDR3 is made up of 17 amino acids. The trim removed 0 bases at V and 6 bases at J, leaving 13 bases unmatched. In germline, CDR1 is SGHNT, CDR2 YYREEE (reference sequence). This CDR3 reads CASSLELAGLSGGEQYF. The CDR3 DNA sequence: TGTGCCAGCAGCTTGGAACTAGCGGGTCTCTCCGGTGGCGAGCAGTACTTC.

This clonotype was recorded at least ten times. The V gene is TRBV6-5, the J gene TRBJ2-7; TRBD1 might be the D (6 bases). V lost 6 bases, J lost 2 bases, and 20 bases lay in between. This CDR3 has 16 residues. Germline CDR1 is MNHEY and CDR2 is SVGAGI. In DNA form, the CDR3 reads TGTGCCAGCAGCCACGAGAGCAGGACAGCCGCCTACGAGCAGTACTTC. Its protein is CASSHESRTAAYEQYF.

Of note for this clonotype: This may be a read error: a much more frequent sequence differs by one nucleotide. V and J are TRBV5-6 and TRBJ2-3; 10 bases agree with TRBD2. This CDR3 spans 17 amino acids. The germline V gene has CDR1 SGHDT and CDR2 YYEEEE. CDR3 amino acids: CASSLRLLAGVTDTRYF. The CDR3 nucleotides read TGTGCCAGCAGCTTGAGGCTTCTAGCGGGAGTTACAGATACGCGGTATTTT.

The table lists this clonotype with many counts. The chain combines TRBV29-1 with TRBJ2-1; 7 bases map to TRBD2. The CDR3 totals 18 residues. Germline V gene lookup returns CDR1 SQVTM and CDR2 ANQGSEA. The trim removed 1 base at V and 3 bases at J, leaving 15 bases unmatched. The CDR3: CSVEVPMSVAGVYNEQFF. CDR3 bases: TGCAGCGTTGAAGTCCCCATGTCTGTCGCGGGAGTCTACAATGAGCAGTTCTTC.

About this clonotype: A much bigger clone sits one base away, suggesting this may be a read error. The conserved final phenylalanine or tryptophan is absent from the CDR3, which likely points to a read error. The CDR3 reads CSARDQGSGYGYTI. The CDR3 bases are TGCAGTGCTAGAGATCAAGGGTCGGGCTATGGCTACACCATC. This sequence joins TRBV20-1 and TRBJ1-2; D remains unclear. The V gene lost 0 bases and the J gene lost 4 bases, with 12 bases spanning the gap. The germline V gene encodes CDR1 DFQATT and CDR2 SNEGSKA (reference sequence). The CDR3 is made up of 14 amino acids.

This clonotype was seen many times. This chain joins TRBV7-2 and TRBJ2-3; 10 positions match TRBD1. The CDR3 has 15 amino acids. Looked up from germline, CDR1 is SGHTA and CDR2 is FQGNSA. V dropped 2 bases and J dropped 5; count of bases not matched to a gene: 4. The CDR3: CASSLMGQGLDTQYF. The CDR3 nucleotides are TGTGCCAGCAGCTTAATGGGACAGGGGTTAGATACGCAGTATTTT.

This clonotype was recorded at least ten times. The chain uses TRBV5-4 and TRBJ2-3; D might be TRBD1 or TRBD2, each matching 6 bases. The germline V gene has CDR1 SGHNT and CDR2 YYREEE (reference sequence). The CDR3 is 14 amino acids. V was cut by 10 bases and J by 6 bases, with 21 bases left in between. CDR3 sequence (DNA): TGTGCCGCCCGGGGGCATGGCGGACCGGATACGCAGTATTTT. Its protein is CAARGHGGPDTQYF.

This clonotype appeared many times. CDR3 region: CASAGGARGEQYF. CDR3 DNA sequence: TGTGCCAGCGCGGGTGGGGCCCGCGGCGAGCAGTACTTC. V and J are TRBV6-2 or TRBV6-3 and TRBJ2-7; D may match TRBD1 or TRBD2 (5 bases each). Germline CDR1 is MNHEY and CDR2 is SVGEGT. The CDR3 is made up of 13 amino acids. The V and J ends lost 8 bases and 6 bases respectively, with 17 bases between them.

This clonotype has ten or more counts. Compared with germline, one end of the junction differs, possibly owing to a read error. V is TRBV4-2 and J is TRBJ1-2; unclear D gene. The CDR3 runs to 13 residues. Germline CDR1 LGHNA, CDR2 YNFKEQ. The CDR3 region is CASSQLLDGLIAF. In DNA form, the CDR3 reads TGTGCCAGCAGCCAACTGCTGGACGGCTTAATAGCCTTC.